The 4 T cell receptor beta chains presented below share a single source sample, sequenced in a study of identical twins. TCRdb ran MiXCR on the 5' RACE reads and lists one entry per CDR3 protein. Counted here are 400,000 to 550,000 distinct CDR3 sequences, around 20% occurring once; the ten biggest clones make up 0.91%. The same sample was also used in a study of T cells expressing NK-cell markers.

The sample taken for sequencing was CD4+ T cells sorted from blood. The receptors come from a woman aged 18 to 35 in good health.

This clonotype appeared a few times. The V gene is TRBV7-8, the J gene TRBJ2-5; a weak D match, TRBD2 (5 bases). In germline, CDR1 is SGHVS, CDR2 FQNEAQ. The CDR3 has 16 amino acids. Trimming removed 0 bases at V and 3 bases at J, with 14 bases between. CDR3: CASSLARAGYKETQYF. CDR3 sequence (DNA): TGTGCCAGCAGCTTAGCGCGCGCGGGTTACAAAGAGACCCAGTACTTC.

This clonotype has just a few counts. V and J are TRBV20-1 and TRBJ2-6; D is ambiguous. Germline-derived CDR1 and CDR2 are DFQATT and SNEGSKA (reference sequence). This CDR3 has 12 amino acids. Trimming left V 3 bases short and J 3 bases short, with 3 bases between. This chain's CDR3 is CSASDGANVLTF. In DNA, the CDR3 is TGCAGTGCTAGCGATGGGGCCAACGTCCTGACTTTC.

The chain joins TRBV4-2 to TRBJ2-1, with 13 bases identical to TRBD2. J lost 6 bases, V lost 4 bases, and 9 bases had no gene match. Germline CDR1 LGHNA, CDR2 YNFKEQ. The CDR3 covers 17 residues. Written as DNA, the CDR3 is TGTGCCAGCAGCCTTGGGACGCGGACTAGCGGGAGCAATGAGCAGTTCTTC. This sequence encodes CASSLGTRTSGSNEQFF.

This clonotype was seen more than once but under ten times. The genes are TRBV5-7 and TRBJ2-7; D unresolved. TRBV5-7 is identified as an open reading frame with a role that is uncertain. The CDR3 runs 12 residues. Trimming pared 4 bases from V and 6 bases from J, leaving 11 bases between. CDR3 region: CASSHTPSEQYF. For the CDR3, the DNA is TGTGCCAGCAGCCATACTCCTTCCGAGCAGTACTTC.